The 13 T cell receptor beta chains below come from one sample, sequenced in a study of shared clonotypes between healthy human individuals. Sequencing was performed with immunoSEQ multiplex PCR; in TCRdb, only in-frame clones are kept and a portion is missing. This table holds millions of clones, about 92% found once. The sequencing sample was made of naive CD4+ T cells from PBMCs. The subset is: CD45RA+ positively selected. The receptor set was obtained from a man aged 18-30 years in good health. Some clones in this sample may be carry-over from other donors' samples.

The chain joins TRBV28 to TRBJ2-7, with D hard to call. V lost 5 bases and J 4 bases, leaving 12 bases between the germline ends. The CDR3 is 13 amino acids. The germline gives CDR1 MDHEN, CDR2 SYDVKM. This CDR3 reads CASSPPGHYEQYF. CDR3 DNA: TGTGCCAGCAGTCCCCCGGGCCATTACGAGCAGTACTTC.

This clone has only a few counts. The V and J genes are TRBV28 and TRBJ1-5, with D unclear. The CDR3 extends over 12 amino acids. V gave up 3 bases and J gave up 4 bases, with 4 bases separating them. Per germline, CDR1 MDHEN and CDR2 SYDVKM. The CDR3 DNA reads as TGTGCCAGCAGTTTCGAAAATCAGCCCCAGCATTTT. It translates to CASSFENQPQHF.

V is TRBV6-6 and J is TRBJ2-5, with no clear D. Germline V gives CDR1 MNHNY, CDR2 SVGAGI (reference sequence). With 2 bases removed from V and 11 bases from J, the gap between germline ends came to 9 bases. The CDR3 has 11 residues. CDR3 in amino acids: CASSYQREQYF. CDR3 sequence (DNA): TGTGCCAGCAGTTACCAACGTGAGCAGTACTTC.

The gene calls are TRBV9 and TRBJ2-2; 10 bases map to TRBD2. The ends lost 3 bases at V and 4 bases at J; junction bases unmatched: 6. The CDR3 has 16 amino acids. Germline V lookup: CDR1 SGDLS, CDR2 YYNGEE. The CDR3 DNA reads as TGTGCCAGCAGCGCTCGGACTAGCGGAAGCACCGGGGAGCTGTTTTTT. Protein sequence: CASSARTSGSTGELFF. Full variable domain (rest looked up from reference TRBV9 and TRBJ2-2): DSGVTQTPKHLITATGQRVTLRCSPRSGDLSVYWYQQSLDQGLQFLIQYYNGEERAKGNILERFSAQQFPDLHSELNLSSLELGDSALYFCASSARTSGSTGELFFGEGSRLTVL.

In this sample, this clone turned up a few times. The chain links TRBV6-1 to TRBJ1-1, with D possibly being TRBD1 (5 bases). The CDR3 loop spans 12 amino acids. From germline, CDR1 is MNHNS and CDR2 SASEGT. V gave up 5 bases and J gave up 5 bases, with 9 bases separating them. The CDR3 reads CASSNHRTEAFF. CDR3 bases: TGTGCCAGCAGTAACCACAGGACTGAAGCTTTCTTT.

The V gene is TRBV6-5, the J gene TRBJ1-5, with D hard to call. Trimming shortened V by 5 bases and J by 0 bases, and 2 bases separated the two germline ends. CDR1 MNHEY and CDR2 SVGAGI come from the germline V gene. The CDR3 covers 12 residues. This CDR3 reads CASSHSNQPQHF. DNA for the CDR3: TGTGCCAGCAGTCATAGCAATCAGCCCCAGCATTTT.

The chain joins TRBV27 to TRBJ2-6; D tentatively fits TRBD1 or TRBD2 (5 bases each). Germline V lookup: CDR1 MNHEY, CDR2 SMNVEV (reference sequence). The CDR3 has 16 residues. Trimming removed 5 bases at V and 0 bases at J, with 11 bases between. The CDR3 nucleotides are TGTGCCAGCAGTAGGGACGGTTTCTCTGGGGCCAACGTCCTGACTTTC. Its protein product is CASSRDGFSGANVLTF.

J is TRBJ2-1 and V is TRBV6-6, with TRBD1 as a possible D gene (5 bases). The CDR3 loop spans 15 amino acids. V lost 0 bases and J 9 bases, leaving 15 bases between the germline ends. Germline assignment: CDR1 MNHNY and CDR2 SVGAGI (reference sequence). The DNA for the CDR3 is TGTGCCAGCAGTTACTCGAGGCCCCCCCAGGGTGAGCAGTTCTTC. Protein sequence: CASSYSRPPQGEQFF.

This chain joins TRBV6-5 and TRBJ2-5; the match to TRBD2 covers 8 bases. Germline loops: CDR1 MNHEY, CDR2 SVGAGI. With 2 bases clipped from V and 2 bases from J, the junction kept 7 bases outside the gene matches. This CDR3 has 16 residues. CDR3 DNA: TGTGCCAGCAGTTACGCTAGCGGGCGAAAACAAGAGACCCAGTACTTC. Its translation: CASSYASGRKQETQYF.

V usage is TRBV28 and J usage is TRBJ2-1; 7 positions agree with TRBD2. V trimming: 1 base; J trimming: 5 bases; junction bases outside the gene matches: 5. Germline V CDR1 and CDR2: MDHEN, SYDVKM. The CDR3 runs 15 residues. In DNA form, the CDR3 reads TGTGCCAGCAGTTTATTCGGCCTAGCGGACAATGAGCAGTTCTTC. Translated, it gives CASSLFGLADNEQFF.

The chain has TRBV5-4 and TRBJ2-3; tentatively, D is TRBD2 (5 bases). CDR1 and CDR2 from the germline V gene are SGHNT and YYREEE (reference sequence). The CDR3 spans 15 residues. The CDR3 sequence: CATQQEASRTDTQYF. For the CDR3, the DNA is TGTGCAACCCAGCAGGAGGCTAGCCGAACAGATACGCAGTATTTT.

The chain joins TRBV5-8 to TRBJ2-2, with D unresolved. V dropped 4 bases and J dropped 6 bases, with 7 bases sitting between them. Germline lookup yields CDR1 SGHTS and CDR2 YDEGEE. This CDR3 has 12 residues. The CDR3 region is CASSPPAGELFF. CDR3 DNA: TGTGCCAGCAGCCCGCCGGCCGGGGAGCTGTTTTTT.

For this clone: Within the sample, other DNA sequences also encode this same CDR3. V and J are TRBV9 and TRBJ2-1, with no clear D. V lost 2 bases to trimming and J lost 8 bases, with 5 bases between them. The CDR3 totals 11 residues. Germline V lookup: CDR1 SGDLS, CDR2 YYNGEE. In nucleotides, the CDR3 is TGTGCCAGCAGCGTGTTGGATGAGCAGTTCTTC. Encoded protein: CASSVLDEQFF.